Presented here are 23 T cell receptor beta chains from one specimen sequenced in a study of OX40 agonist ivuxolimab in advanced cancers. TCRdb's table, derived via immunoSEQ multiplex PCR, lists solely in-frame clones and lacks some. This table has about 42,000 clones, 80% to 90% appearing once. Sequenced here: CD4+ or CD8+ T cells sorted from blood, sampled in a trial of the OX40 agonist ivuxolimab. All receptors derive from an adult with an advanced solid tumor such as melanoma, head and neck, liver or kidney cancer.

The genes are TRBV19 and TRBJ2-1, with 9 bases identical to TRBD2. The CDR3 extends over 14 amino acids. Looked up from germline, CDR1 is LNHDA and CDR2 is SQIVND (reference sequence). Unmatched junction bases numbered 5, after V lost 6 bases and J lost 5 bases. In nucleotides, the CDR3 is TGTGCCAGTAGGGGGGGACTAGCTAACAATGAGCAGTTCTTC. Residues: CASRGGLANNEQFF. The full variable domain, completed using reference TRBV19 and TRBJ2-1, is DGGITQSPKYLFRKEGQNVTLSCEQNLNHDAMYWYRQDPGQGLRLIYYSQIVNDFQKGDIAEGYSVSREKKESFPLTVTSAQKNPTAFYLCASRGGLANNEQFFGPGTRLTVL.

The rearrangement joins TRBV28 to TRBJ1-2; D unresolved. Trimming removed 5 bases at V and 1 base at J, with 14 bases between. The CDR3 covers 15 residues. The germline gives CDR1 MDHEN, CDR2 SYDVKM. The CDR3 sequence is CASSLTDTVNYGYTF. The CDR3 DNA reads TGTGCCAGCAGTCTGACTGATACAGTTAACTATGGCTACACCTTC.

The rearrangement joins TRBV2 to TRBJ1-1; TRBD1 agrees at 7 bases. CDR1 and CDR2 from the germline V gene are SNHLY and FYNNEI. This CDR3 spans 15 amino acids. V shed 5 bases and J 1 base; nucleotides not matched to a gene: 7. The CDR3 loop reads CASSLSGTANTEAFF. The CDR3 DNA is TGTGCCAGCAGTCTCTCCGGGACAGCGAACACTGAAGCTTTCTTT.

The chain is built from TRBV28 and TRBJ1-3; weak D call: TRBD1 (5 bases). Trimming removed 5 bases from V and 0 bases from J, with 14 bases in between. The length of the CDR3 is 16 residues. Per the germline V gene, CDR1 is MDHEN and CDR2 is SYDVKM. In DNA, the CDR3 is TGTGCCAGCAGTCCCCCTACAGGCCTCTCTGGAAACACCATATATTTT. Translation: CASSPPTGLSGNTIYF.

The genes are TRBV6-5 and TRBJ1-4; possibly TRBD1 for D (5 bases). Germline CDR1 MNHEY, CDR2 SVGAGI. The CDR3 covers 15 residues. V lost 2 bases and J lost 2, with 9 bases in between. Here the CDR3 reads CASSYQGGTNEKLFF. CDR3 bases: TGTGCCAGCAGTTACCAGGGAGGCACTAATGAAAAACTGTTTTTT.

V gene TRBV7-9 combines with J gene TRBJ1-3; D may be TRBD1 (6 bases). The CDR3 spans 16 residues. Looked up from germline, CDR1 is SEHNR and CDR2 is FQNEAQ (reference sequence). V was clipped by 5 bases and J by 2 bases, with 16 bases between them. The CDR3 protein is CASSPARGIAGNTIYF. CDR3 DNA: TGTGCCAGCAGCCCCGCTAGGGGGATTGCTGGAAACACCATATATTTT.

The CDR3: CASSRQPVGQETQYF. Here the CDR3 DNA reads TGTGCCAGCAGTAGGCAGCCGGTCGGCCAAGAGACCCAGTACTTC. The chain uses TRBV25-1 and TRBJ2-5; D is undetermined. Germline values: CDR1 MGHDK, CDR2 SYGVNS. V lost 5 bases and J lost 1, with 14 bases in between. The length of the CDR3 is 15 residues.

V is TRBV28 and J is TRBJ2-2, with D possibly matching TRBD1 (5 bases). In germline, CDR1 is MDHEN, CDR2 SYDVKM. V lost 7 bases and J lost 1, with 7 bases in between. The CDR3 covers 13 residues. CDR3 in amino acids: CASIDRNTGELFF. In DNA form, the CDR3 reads TGTGCCAGCATCGACAGGAACACCGGGGAGCTGTTTTTT.

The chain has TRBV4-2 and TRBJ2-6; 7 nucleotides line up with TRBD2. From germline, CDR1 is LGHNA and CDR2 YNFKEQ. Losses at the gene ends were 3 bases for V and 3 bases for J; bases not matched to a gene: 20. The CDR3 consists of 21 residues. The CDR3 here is CASSQTSGVLIPAGGANVLTF. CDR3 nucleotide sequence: TGTGCCAGCAGCCAGACCAGCGGGGTGTTGATCCCTGCTGGTGGGGCCAACGTCCTGACTTTC.

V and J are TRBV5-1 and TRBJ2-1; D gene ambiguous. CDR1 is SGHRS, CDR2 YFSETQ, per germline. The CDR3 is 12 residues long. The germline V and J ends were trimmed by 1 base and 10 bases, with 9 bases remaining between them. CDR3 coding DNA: TGCGCCAGCAGCTTGAGAGATCGCGAGCAGTTCTTC. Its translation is CASSLRDREQFF.

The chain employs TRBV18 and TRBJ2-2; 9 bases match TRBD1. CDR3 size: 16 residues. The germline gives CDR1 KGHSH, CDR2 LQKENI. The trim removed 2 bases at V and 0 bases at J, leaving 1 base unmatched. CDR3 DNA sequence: TGTGCCAGCTCACCATGGACAGGGGCGAACACCGGGGAGCTGTTTTTT. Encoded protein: CASSPWTGANTGELFF.

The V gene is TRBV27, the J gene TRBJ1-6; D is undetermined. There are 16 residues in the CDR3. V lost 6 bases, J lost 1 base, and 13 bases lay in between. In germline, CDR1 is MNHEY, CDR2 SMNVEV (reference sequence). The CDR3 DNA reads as TGTGCCAGCAGAGGTCGACGTGGGTCCTATAATTCACCCCTCCACTTT. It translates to CASRGRRGSYNSPLHF.

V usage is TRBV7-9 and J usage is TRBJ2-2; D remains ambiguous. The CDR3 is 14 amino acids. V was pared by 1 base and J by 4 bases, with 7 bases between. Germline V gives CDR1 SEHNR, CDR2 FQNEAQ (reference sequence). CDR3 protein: CASSLGLLTGELFF. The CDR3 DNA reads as TGTGCCAGCAGCTTAGGTCTTCTCACCGGGGAGCTGTTTTTT.

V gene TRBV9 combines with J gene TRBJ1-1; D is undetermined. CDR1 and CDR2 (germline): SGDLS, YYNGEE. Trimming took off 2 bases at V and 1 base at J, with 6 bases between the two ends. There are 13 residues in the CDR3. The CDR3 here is CASSVLANTEAFF. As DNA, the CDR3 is TGTGCCAGCAGCGTCTTAGCGAACACTGAAGCTTTCTTT. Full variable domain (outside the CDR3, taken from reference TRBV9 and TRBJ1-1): DSGVTQTPKHLITATGQRVTLRCSPRSGDLSVYWYQQSLDQGLQFLIQYYNGEERAKGNILERFSAQQFPDLHSELNLSSLELGDSALYFCASSVLANTEAFFGQGTRLTVV.

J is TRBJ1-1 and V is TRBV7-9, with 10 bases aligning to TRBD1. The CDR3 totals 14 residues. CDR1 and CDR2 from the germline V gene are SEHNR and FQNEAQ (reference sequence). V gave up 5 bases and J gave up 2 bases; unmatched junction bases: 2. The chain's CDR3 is CASSRDRGNTEAFF. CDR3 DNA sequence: TGTGCCAGCAGCCGGGACAGGGGTAACACTGAAGCTTTCTTT.

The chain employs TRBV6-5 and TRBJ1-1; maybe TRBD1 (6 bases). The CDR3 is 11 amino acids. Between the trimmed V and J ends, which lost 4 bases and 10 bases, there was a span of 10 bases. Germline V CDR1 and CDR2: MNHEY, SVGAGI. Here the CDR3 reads CASSSQGTAFF. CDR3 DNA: TGTGCCAGCAGTTCACAGGGTACAGCTTTCTTT.

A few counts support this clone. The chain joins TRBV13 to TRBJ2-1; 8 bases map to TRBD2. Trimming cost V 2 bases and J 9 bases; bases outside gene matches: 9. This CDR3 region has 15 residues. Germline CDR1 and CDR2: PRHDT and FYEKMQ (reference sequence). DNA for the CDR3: TGTGCCAGCAGCTTAAGTTGGAAGCGGGAGCCTGAGCAGTTCTTC. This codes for CASSLSWKREPEQFF.

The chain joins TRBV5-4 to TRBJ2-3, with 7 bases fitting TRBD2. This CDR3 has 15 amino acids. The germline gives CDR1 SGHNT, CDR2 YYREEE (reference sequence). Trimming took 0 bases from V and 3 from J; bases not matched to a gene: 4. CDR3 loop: CASSLAGRITDTQYF. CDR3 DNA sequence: TGTGCCAGCAGCTTGGCCGGGAGGATAACAGATACGCAGTATTTT.

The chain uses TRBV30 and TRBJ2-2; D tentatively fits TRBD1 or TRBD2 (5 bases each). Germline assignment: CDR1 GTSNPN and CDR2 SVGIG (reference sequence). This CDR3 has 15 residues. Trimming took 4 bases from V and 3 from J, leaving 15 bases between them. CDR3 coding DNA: TGTGCCTGGAACCCAGGTGGGACCCACACCGGGGAGCTGTTTTTT. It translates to CAWNPGGTHTGELFF. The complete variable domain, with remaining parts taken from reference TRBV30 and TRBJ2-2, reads SQTIHQWPATLVQPVGSPLSLECTVEGTSNPNLYWYRQAAGRGLQLLFYSVGIGQISSEVPQNLSASRPQDRQFILSSKKLLLSDSGFYLCAWNPGGTHTGELFFGEGSRLTVL.

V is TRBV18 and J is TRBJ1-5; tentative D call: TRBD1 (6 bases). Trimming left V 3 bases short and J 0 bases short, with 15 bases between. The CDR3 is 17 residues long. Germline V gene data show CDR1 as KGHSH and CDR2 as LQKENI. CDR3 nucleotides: TGTGCCAGCTCACCCGAGGGGGGGACCTATAGCAATCAGCCCCAGCATTTT. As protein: CASSPEGGTYSNQPQHF.

CDR3 DNA sequence: TGTGCCAGCAGCCCCAGGACAGAAACACTTAACTATGGCTACACCTTC. Its protein product is CASSPRTETLNYGYTF. The rearrangement links TRBV7-9 to TRBJ1-2, with D maybe TRBD1 (6 bases). CDR3 length: 16 amino acids. V was cut by 5 bases and J by 1 base, with 17 bases left in between. CDR1 is SEHNR and CDR2 is FQNEAQ in the germline V gene (reference sequence). Based on the CDR3 plus reference TRBV7-9 and TRBJ1-2, the full variable domain is DTGVSQNPRHKITKRGQNVTFRCDPISEHNRLYWYRQTLGQGPEFLTYFQNEAQLEKSRLLSDRFSAERPKGSFSTLEIQRTEQGDSAMYLCASSPRTETLNYGYTFGSGTRLTVV.

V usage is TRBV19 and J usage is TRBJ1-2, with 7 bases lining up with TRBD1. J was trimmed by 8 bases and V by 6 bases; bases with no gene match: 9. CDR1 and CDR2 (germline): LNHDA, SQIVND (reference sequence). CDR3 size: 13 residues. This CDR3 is CASRLDRDQGYTF. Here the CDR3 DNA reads TGTGCCAGTAGACTTGACAGGGATCAGGGCTACACCTTC.

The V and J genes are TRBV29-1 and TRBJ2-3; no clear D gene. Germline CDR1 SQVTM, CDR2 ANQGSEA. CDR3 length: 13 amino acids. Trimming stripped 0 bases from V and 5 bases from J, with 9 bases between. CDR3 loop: CSVEDPRKDTQYF. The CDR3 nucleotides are TGCAGCGTTGAAGATCCCAGGAAAGATACGCAGTATTTT.